This T cell receptor (beta chain) came from a study of OX40 agonist ivuxolimab in advanced cancers. As for the study more broadly: Ivuxolimab, which targeted the costimulatory receptor OX40 (CD134), was an agonistic, fully human IgG2 monoclonal antibody. The paper describes the monotherapy dose-escalation part (N of about 47 patients) of the phase I trial of ivuxolimab. Of the approximately 50 dose-escalation patients, hepatocellular carcinoma was present in about 20, melanoma in approximately 15, renal cell carcinoma in 9 and head and neck cancer in 9. In the dose-escalation cohort, approximately 83% of patients were male, and the mean age was approximately 60 years with a range of about 20 to 90. Partial responses occurred in three dose-escalation patients, of whom one had hepatocellular carcinoma and two had cutaneous melanoma. The purpose of peripheral TCRbeta sequencing was to test whether ivuxolimab changed TCR sequence diversity and led to clonal T-cell expansion. Patients were allowed to have had prior anti-PD-1, anti-PD-L1 or anti-CTLA-4 therapy, and 40% to 45% of the dose-escalation patients had previously received checkpoint inhibitors. Intravenous ivuxolimab was administered to patients every 2 weeks at six dose levels: 0.01, 0.1, 0.3, 1.5, 3 and 10 mg/kg. What the authors observed across the whole study: On average, CD8+ T cells showed more expanded clones than CD4+ T cells after ivuxolimab. At doses from 0.1 to 3.0 mg/kg, clonal expansion was seen in both CD4+ and CD8+ blood T cells between baseline and week 6. In partial responders in the 0.1-3.0 mg/kg groups, normalized peripheral clonal expansion was found to be among the lowest, especially among CD8+ T cells. Which antigens the clonally expanded peripheral T cells were specific for was not determined. Low levels of normalized T-cell clonal expansion were also shown by some nonresponding patients.

The trial excluded patients who had a history of autoimmune disease or who were on systemic immunosuppression. Peripheral blood for TCR sequencing was collected from all dose cohorts at baseline, on cycle 4 day 1, and on cycle 7 day 1. The samples were taken from a phase I, first-in-human, multicenter, open-label dose-escalation trial of ivuxolimab. The trial enrolled adults with locally advanced or metastatic head and neck squamous cell, hepatocellular, melanoma or renal cell carcinoma. CD4+ and CD8+ T cells were sorted separately from peripheral blood before TCR sequencing. A note on this clone: The specificity of this receptor is unknown. Base qualities are not at hand, and no much larger clone is one base apart.

Via the germline V gene, CDR1 is SGHRS and CDR2 YFSETQ. Deletion took 4 bases off V and 2 bases off J, with a span of 14 bases between the germline ends. There are 15 amino acids in the CDR3, from cysteine to phenylalanine inclusive. Of all the DNA, just the CDR3 is kept, 45 bases in frame from base 1. For sequencing of the TCRbeta CDR3 region, genomic DNA was extracted from the sorted cells. TCRbeta CDR3 regions were sequenced using the immunoSEQ Assay. This is the immuneACCESS table as TCRdb keeps it, with only in-frame sequences that have V and J called. A part of the clones is gone; compared with another copy, unresolved V genes explain less than half, and the rest is unexplained. Here the sample has 69,000 or so clones; about 87% occur a single time. Together, the top ten hold over 0.55% of the sample.

The receptor was isolated from an adult with an advanced solid tumor such as melanoma, head and neck, liver or kidney cancer. The V and J segments used are TRBV5-1 and TRBJ2-3, and TRBD1 may be the D gene, going by 6 matching bases. Here the sequenced sample was CD4+ or CD8+ T cells sorted from blood, taken in a trial of the OX40 agonist ivuxolimab. In nucleotides, the sequence is TGCGCCAGCAGCCCCCCCCGGGGACACACAGATACGCAGTATTTT. It is translated as CASSPPRGHTDTQYF. Here the CDR3 is joined to the reference TRBV5-1 and TRBJ2-3 genes, and the full variable domain is: KAGVTQTPRYLIKTRGQQVTLSCSPISGHRSVSWYQQTPGQGLQFLFEYFSETQRNKGNFPGRFSGRQFSNSRSEMNVSTLELGDSALYLCASSPPRGHTDTQYFGPGTRLTVL.